The present T cell receptor (beta chain) was sequenced within a study of blood T cell repertoires in COVID-19. At the level of the study: Acute-phase and convalescent COVID-19 samples originated in the United States, Italy and Spain. PBMCs, B-cell-depleted T cells, or T cells provided the cDNA or gDNA that made up the material.

The CDR3 has 14 amino acids. Germline-derived CDR1 and CDR2 are SGHTA and FQGNSA. The ends lost 3 bases at V and 6 bases at J; junction bases unmatched: 1. Original processing notes: From reference gene primer amplification, estimates of nucleated cell counts were derived. Sequencing was performed with immunoSEQ multiplex PCR; in TCRdb, only in-frame clones are kept and a portion is missing. The V and J calls and the clone size are those of that table, but D and trimming were determined from the DNA. This table has over 100,000 clones, approximately 90% appearing once. The source material was peripheral blood. This TCR derives from a man between 50 and 59 years old with acute or convalescent COVID-19. The rearrangement links TRBV7-2 to TRBJ2-1; 11 nucleotides line up with TRBD2. The CDR3 sequence: CASSLGLAANEQFF. The CDR3, as DNA: TGTGCCAGCAGCTTGGGACTAGCGGCCAATGAGCAGTTCTTC. Full variable domain (missing parts from reference TRBV7-2 and TRBJ2-1): GAGVSQSPSNKVTEKGKDVELRCDPISGHTALYWYRQSLGQGLEFLIYFQGNSAPDKSGLPSDRFSAERTGGSVSTLTIQRTQQEDSAVYLCASSLGLAANEQFFGPGTRLTVL.